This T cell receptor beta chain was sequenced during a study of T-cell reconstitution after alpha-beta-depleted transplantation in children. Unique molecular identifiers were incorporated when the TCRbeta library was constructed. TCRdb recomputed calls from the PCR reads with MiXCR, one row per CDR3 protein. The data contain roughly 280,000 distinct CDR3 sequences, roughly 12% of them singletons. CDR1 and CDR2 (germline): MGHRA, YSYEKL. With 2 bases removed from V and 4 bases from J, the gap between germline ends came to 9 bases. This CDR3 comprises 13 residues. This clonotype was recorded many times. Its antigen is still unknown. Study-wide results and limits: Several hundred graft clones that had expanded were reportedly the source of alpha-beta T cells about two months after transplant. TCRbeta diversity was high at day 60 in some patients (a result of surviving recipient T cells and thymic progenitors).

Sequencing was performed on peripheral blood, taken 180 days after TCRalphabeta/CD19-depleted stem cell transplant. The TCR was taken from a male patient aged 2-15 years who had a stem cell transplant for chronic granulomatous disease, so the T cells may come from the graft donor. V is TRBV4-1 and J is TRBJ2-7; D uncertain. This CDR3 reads CASSQLEKYEQYF. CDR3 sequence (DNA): TGCGCCAGCAGCCAATTGGAAAAGTACGAGCAGTACTTC.